This passage covers 16 T cell receptor beta chains from one sample sequenced in a study of blood T cells in healthy people across ages. Through a sample-barcoded 5' primer and a J-beta primer mix, a second PCR was run for roughly 6 to 12 cycles. MiXCR, run by TCRdb on the 5' RACE reads, gives a single entry per CDR3 protein. The sample shows over a million distinct CDR3 sequences, 45% to 70% of them seen only once. Sequencing used blood. Source of these receptors: a man between 18 and 29 years old in good health.

The chain couples TRBV29-1 to TRBJ1-1, with 11 bases aligning to TRBD1. With 6 bases clipped from V and 11 bases from J, the junction kept 14 bases outside the gene matches. Germline values: CDR1 SQVTM, CDR2 ANQGSEA. The CDR3 is made up of 14 amino acids. The CDR3 DNA reads as TGCAGCGTCTGTCTGTCCGGGACAGGGGGAGAGGCTTTCTTT. Its translation is CSVCLSGTGGEAFF.

The rearrangement joins TRBV29-1 to TRBJ2-3; D possibly uses TRBD1 or TRBD2 (5 bases each). V was pared by 6 bases and J by 7 bases, with 26 bases between. The CDR3 loop spans 16 amino acids. CDR1 is SQVTM and CDR2 is ANQGSEA in the germline V gene. CDR3 coding DNA: TGCAGCGTCGGAGGTAGGGGAGCGAACCCCGATAATACGCAGTATTTT. Translated: CSVGGRGANPDNTQYF.

The V and J genes are TRBV20-1 and TRBJ1-2; 7 nucleotides agree with TRBD1. This CDR3 spans 13 amino acids. CDR1 and CDR2 (germline): DFQATT, SNEGSKA (reference sequence). Trimming at V came to 0 bases and at J to 12 bases, leaving 10 bases not matched to a gene. The CDR3 DNA reads as TGCAGTGCTAGAGACGAGACAGGGTGGGGCCACACCTTC. Encoded protein: CSARDETGWGHTF.

A few counts support this clonotype. The chain combines TRBV5-1 with TRBJ2-5, with D perhaps TRBD2 (6 bases). The J call may be in error: the DNA end matches TRBJ2-7 better. The germline CDR1 and CDR2 sequences are SGHRS and YFSETQ. The CDR3 runs 13 residues. Here the CDR3 reads CASSNLHGGEQYF. The CDR3 DNA follows: TGCGCCAGCAGCAACCTCCACGGGGGCGAGCAGTACTTC.

In this sample, this clonotype turned up once. This chain joins TRBV12-5 and TRBJ1-2; the D is unclear. V was shortened by 1 base and J by 5 bases, with 5 bases between the two germline ends. From germline, CDR1 is LGHNT and CDR2 FRNRAP. The CDR3 totals 12 residues. CDR3 loop: CASGLEVYGYTF. CDR3 sequence (DNA): TGTGCTAGTGGTTTGGAGGTTTATGGCTACACCTTC.

The chain's CDR3 is CASSPPRQYLGSGANVLTF. The CDR3 nucleotides are TGTGCCAGCAGCCCACCACGACAGTACCTGGGCTCTGGGGCCAACGTCCTGACTTTC. V usage is TRBV14 and J usage is TRBJ2-6; possible D gene TRBD1, 5 bases. The V gene lost 4 bases and the J gene lost 0 bases, with 19 bases spanning the gap. In germline, CDR1 is SGHDN, CDR2 FVKESK. CDR3 length: 19 amino acids.

The chain links TRBV13 to TRBJ2-7; a weak D match, TRBD2 (6 bases). V shed 1 base and J shed 0 bases, with 22 bases lying between them. There are 19 residues in the CDR3. In germline, CDR1 is PRHDT, CDR2 FYEKMQ (reference sequence). The CDR3 spells CASSLAVLEGGKSSYEQYF. Here the CDR3 DNA reads TGTGCCAGCAGCTTAGCGGTTCTTGAAGGAGGGAAGAGCTCCTACGAGCAGTACTTC.

The rearrangement links TRBV7-9 to TRBJ2-4; 7 positions agree with TRBD2. The germline CDR1 and CDR2 sequences are SEHNR and FQNEAQ (reference sequence). Trimming at V came to 1 base and at J to 0 bases, leaving 9 bases not matched to a gene. The CDR3 runs 18 residues. CDR3 region: CASSLVMGGTLAKNIQYF. CDR3 DNA: TGTGCCAGCAGCTTAGTTATGGGGGGGACTCTAGCCAAAAACATTCAGTACTTC.

The V call is TRBV7-2, the J call TRBJ2-5, with D possibly matching TRBD2 (5 bases). The J call may be wrong; the DNA end is better matched by TRBJ2-7. CDR1 and CDR2 (germline): SGHTA, FQGNSA. CDR3 length equals 13 residues. Written as DNA, the CDR3 is TGTGCCAGCAGCAAGGATGCGGCGGGCGAGCAGTACTTC. Protein sequence: CASSKDAAGEQYF.

The chain carries TRBV29-1 and TRBJ2-3; possibly TRBD1 for D (5 bases). The CDR3 is 13 amino acids. Trimming took off 3 bases at V and 2 bases at J, with 9 bases between the two ends. Germline V gene data show CDR1 as SQVTM and CDR2 as ANQGSEA. The CDR3 spells CSVDRQNTDTQYF. CDR3 sequence (DNA): TGCAGCGTTGACCGACAGAACACAGATACGCAGTATTTT.

The CDR3 nucleotides read TGTGCCAGCATCTACAACTCAGATCGAGCTTTCTTT. Translation gives CASIYNSDRAFF. The chain uses TRBV7-9 and TRBJ1-1; D unresolved. V lost 7 bases and J 10 bases, leaving 16 bases between the germline ends. Germline loops: CDR1 SEHNR, CDR2 FQNEAQ (reference sequence). The CDR3 is made up of 12 amino acids.

This clonotype was seen a handful of times. The gene calls are TRBV28 and TRBJ2-1; D uncertain. This CDR3 is built from 12 residues. The V and J ends lost 8 bases and 4 bases respectively, with 9 bases between them. The germline V gene has CDR1 MDHEN and CDR2 SYDVKM. The DNA of the CDR3 is TGTGCCAGCCGCCTAGAGTACAATGAGCAGTTCTTC. Its translation is CASRLEYNEQFF. Combining the CDR3 with reference TRBV28 and TRBJ2-1 gives the whole variable domain DVKVTQSSRYLVKRTGEKVFLECVQDMDHENMFWYRQDPGLGLRLIYFSYDVKMKEKGDIPEGYSVSREKKERFSLILESASTNQTSMYLCASRLEYNEQFFGPGTRLTVL.

This rearrangement joins TRBV4-3 to TRBJ2-1; the D call may be TRBD1 or TRBD2 (5 bases each). Germline V gene data show CDR1 as LGHNA and CDR2 as YSLEER. The CDR3 has 17 residues. V lost 0 bases, J lost 2 bases, and 14 bases lay in between. CDR3 sequence reads: CASSQDIGGRPYNEQFF. As DNA, the CDR3 is TGCGCCAGCAGCCAAGATATTGGGGGTCGTCCCTACAATGAGCAGTTCTTC.

The table lists this clonotype with a few counts. The V and J genes are TRBV5-5 and TRBJ1-1; possibly TRBD1 for D (5 bases). The CDR3 consists of 14 residues. CDR1 and CDR2 from the germline V gene are SGHKS and YYEKEE (reference sequence). The V end lost 5 bases, the J end lost 4 bases, and 15 bases lay between the germline ends. The CDR3 spells CASSPPRGGTEAFF. CDR3 sequence (DNA): TGTGCCAGCAGTCCCCCTCGGGGGGGCACTGAAGCTTTCTTT.

This clonotype was counted a few times. The V call is TRBV27, the J call TRBJ1-6; weak D call: TRBD1 (6 bases). Looked up from germline, CDR1 is MNHEY and CDR2 is SMNVEV (reference sequence). The CDR3 spans 15 residues. V shed 5 bases and J shed 14 bases, with 22 bases lying between them. The CDR3: CASSVMGHREDTLHF. The CDR3 DNA follows: TGTGCCAGCAGTGTAATGGGACACAGAGAAGATACCCTCCACTTT.

The table lists this clonotype with a few counts. This chain joins TRBV29-1 and TRBJ1-4; a possible D gene is TRBD1 (6 bases). V was cut by 0 bases and J by 5 bases, with 10 bases left in between. In germline, CDR1 is SQVTM, CDR2 ANQGSEA. The CDR3 covers 14 residues. The CDR3 protein is CSVEEGGPNEKLFF. CDR3 in DNA: TGCAGCGTTGAAGAAGGGGGTCCCAATGAAAAACTGTTTTTT.